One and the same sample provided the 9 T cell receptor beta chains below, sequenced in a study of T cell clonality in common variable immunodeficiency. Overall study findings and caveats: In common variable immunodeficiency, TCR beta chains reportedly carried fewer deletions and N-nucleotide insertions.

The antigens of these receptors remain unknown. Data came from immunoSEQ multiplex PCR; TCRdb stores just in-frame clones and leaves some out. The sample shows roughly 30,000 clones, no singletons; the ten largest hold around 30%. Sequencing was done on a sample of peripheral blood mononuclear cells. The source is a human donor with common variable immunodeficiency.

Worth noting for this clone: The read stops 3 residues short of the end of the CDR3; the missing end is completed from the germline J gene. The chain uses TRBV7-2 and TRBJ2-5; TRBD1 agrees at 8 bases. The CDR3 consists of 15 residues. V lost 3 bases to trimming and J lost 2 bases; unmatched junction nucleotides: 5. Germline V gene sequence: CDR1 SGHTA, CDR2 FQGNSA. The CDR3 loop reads CASSLYRGSQETQYF. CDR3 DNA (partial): TGTGCCAGCAGCTTGTACAGGGGGTCTCAAGAGACC.

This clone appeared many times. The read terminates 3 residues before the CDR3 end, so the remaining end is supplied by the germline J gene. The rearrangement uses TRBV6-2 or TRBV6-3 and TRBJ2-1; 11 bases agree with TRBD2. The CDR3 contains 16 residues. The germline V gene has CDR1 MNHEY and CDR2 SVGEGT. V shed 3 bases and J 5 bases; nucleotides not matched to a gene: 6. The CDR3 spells CASSYSGGAIHNEQFF. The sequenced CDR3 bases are TGTGCCAGCAGTTATAGCGGGGGGGCCATCCACAATGAG.

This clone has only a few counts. This CDR3 is CASTQTGGTYGYTF. Incomplete CDR3 DNA: TGTGCCAGTACCCAGACAGGGGGGACCTATGGC. This sequence joins TRBV19 and TRBJ1-2; TRBD1 matches at 9 bases. The read terminates 3 residues before the CDR3 end, so the remaining end is supplied by the germline J gene. The ends lost 7 bases at V and 4 bases at J; junction bases unmatched: 7. Germline CDR1 is LNHDA and CDR2 is SQIVND (reference sequence). The CDR3 has 14 amino acids.

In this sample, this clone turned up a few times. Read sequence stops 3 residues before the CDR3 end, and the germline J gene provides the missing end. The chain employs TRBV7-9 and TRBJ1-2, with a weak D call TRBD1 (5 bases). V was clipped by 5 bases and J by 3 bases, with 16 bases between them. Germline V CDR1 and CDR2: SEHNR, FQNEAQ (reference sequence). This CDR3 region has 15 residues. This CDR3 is CASSAAQGRYYGYTF. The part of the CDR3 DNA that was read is TGTGCCAGCAGCGCCGCCCAGGGAAGATACTATGGC.

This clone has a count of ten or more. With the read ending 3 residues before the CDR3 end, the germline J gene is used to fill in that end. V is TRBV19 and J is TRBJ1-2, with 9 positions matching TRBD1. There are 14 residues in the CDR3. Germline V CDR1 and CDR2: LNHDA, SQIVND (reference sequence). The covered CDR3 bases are TGTGCCAGTAGTATACAACGGGACAGGGAGGGC. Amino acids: CASSIQRDREG. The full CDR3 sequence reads CASSIQRDREGYTF.

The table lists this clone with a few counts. CDR3 sequence: CASSSAPPALRGDEKLFF. Partial CDR3 DNA: TGTGCCAGCAGCTCGGCCCCGCCGGCGCTCCGGGGGGATGAAAAA. The rearrangement links TRBV7-6 to TRBJ1-4, with a possible D match to TRBD1 (5 bases). The read ends 3 residues before the CDR3 terminus; that terminus is restored from the germline J gene. V lost 4 bases and J lost 6, with 24 bases in between. From germline, CDR1 is SGHVS and CDR2 FNYEAQ. This CDR3 region has 18 residues.

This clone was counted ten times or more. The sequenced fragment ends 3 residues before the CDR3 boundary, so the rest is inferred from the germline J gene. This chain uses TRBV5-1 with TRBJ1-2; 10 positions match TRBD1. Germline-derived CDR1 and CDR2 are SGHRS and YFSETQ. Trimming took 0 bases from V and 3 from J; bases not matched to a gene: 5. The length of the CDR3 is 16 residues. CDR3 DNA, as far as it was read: TGCGCCAGCAGCTTGGGACAGGGGGCGCAGGACTATGGC. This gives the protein CASSLGQGAQDYG. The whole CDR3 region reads CASSLGQGAQDYGYTF.

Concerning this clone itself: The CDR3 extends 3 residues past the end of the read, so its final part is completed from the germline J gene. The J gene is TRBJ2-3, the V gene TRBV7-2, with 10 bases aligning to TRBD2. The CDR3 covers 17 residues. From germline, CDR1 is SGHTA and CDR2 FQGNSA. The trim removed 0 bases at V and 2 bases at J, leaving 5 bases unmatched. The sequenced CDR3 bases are TGTGCCAGCAGCTTAGCTTTGACTAGCGGGTTCACAGATACG. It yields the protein CASSLALTSGFTDT. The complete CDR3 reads CASSLALTSGFTDTQYF. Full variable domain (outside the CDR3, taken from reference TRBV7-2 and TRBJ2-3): GAGVSQSPSNKVTEKGKDVELRCDPISGHTALYWYRQSLGQGLEFLIYFQGNSAPDKSGLPSDRFSAERTGGSVSTLTIQRTQQEDSAVYLCASSLALTSGFTDTQYFGPGTRLTVL.

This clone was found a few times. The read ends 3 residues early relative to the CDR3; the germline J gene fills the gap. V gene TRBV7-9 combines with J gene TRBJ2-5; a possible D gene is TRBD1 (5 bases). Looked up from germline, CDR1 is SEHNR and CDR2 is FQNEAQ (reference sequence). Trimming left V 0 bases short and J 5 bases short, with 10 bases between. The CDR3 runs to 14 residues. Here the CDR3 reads CASSLAQGLETQYF. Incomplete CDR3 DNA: TGTGCCAGCAGCTTAGCGCAGGGTTTGGAGACC.